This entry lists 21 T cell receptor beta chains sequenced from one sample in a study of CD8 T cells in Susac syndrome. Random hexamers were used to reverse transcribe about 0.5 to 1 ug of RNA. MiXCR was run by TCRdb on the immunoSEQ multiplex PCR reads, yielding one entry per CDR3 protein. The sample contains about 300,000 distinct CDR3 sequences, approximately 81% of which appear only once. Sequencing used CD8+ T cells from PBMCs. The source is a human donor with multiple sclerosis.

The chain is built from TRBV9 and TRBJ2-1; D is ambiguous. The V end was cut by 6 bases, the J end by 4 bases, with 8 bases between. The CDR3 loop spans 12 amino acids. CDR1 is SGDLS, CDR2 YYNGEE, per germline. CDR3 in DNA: TGTGCCAGCAACATGGGTTACAATGAGCAGTTCTTC. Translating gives CASNMGYNEQFF.

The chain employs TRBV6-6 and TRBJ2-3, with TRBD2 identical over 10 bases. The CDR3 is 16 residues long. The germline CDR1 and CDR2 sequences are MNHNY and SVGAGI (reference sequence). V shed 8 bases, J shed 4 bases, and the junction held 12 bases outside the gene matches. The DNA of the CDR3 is TGTGCCAGCGTGGGTTTGCAGCGGGAGGGCCCAGATACGCAGTATTTT. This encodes CASVGLQREGPDTQYF.

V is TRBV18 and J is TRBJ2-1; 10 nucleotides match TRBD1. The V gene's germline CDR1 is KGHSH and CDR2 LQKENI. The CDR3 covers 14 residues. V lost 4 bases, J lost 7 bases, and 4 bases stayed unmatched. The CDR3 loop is CASSLGTGANEQFF. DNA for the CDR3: TGTGCCAGCTCACTTGGGACAGGGGCGAATGAGCAGTTCTTC.

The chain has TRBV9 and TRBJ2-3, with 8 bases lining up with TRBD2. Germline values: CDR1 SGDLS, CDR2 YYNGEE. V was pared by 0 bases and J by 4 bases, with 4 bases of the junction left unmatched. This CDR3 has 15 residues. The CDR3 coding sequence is TGTGCCAGCAGCGTAGTCGGGAGGGCCCCAGATACGCAGTATTTT. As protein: CASSVVGRAPDTQYF.

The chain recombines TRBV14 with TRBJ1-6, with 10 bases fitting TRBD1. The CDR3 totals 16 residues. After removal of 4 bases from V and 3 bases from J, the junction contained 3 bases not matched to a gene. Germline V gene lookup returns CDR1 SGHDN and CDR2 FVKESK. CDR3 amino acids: CASSPRTGGYNSPLHF. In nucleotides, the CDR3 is TGTGCCAGCAGCCCTCGGACAGGGGGCTATAATTCACCCCTCCACTTT.

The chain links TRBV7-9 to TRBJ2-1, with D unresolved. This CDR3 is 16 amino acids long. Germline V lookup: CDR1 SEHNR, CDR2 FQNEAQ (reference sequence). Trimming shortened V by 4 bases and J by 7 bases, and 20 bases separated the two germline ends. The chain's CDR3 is CASSSKNRAIFNEQFF. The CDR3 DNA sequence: TGTGCCAGCAGCTCGAAGAATAGGGCTATTTTTAATGAGCAGTTCTTC.

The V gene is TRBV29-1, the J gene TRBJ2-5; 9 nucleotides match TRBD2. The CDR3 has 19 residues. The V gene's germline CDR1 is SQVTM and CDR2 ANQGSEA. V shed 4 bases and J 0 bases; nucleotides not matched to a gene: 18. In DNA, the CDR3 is TGCAGCGTTGGAGGGCTAGCGGGGCCGAAATACGCCGACCAAGAGACCCAGTACTTC. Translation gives CSVGGLAGPKYADQETQYF.

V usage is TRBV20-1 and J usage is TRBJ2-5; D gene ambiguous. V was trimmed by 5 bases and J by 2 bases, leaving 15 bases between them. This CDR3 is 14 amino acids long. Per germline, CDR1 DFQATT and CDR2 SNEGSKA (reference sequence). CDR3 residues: CSAPSLQQQETQYF. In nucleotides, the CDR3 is TGCAGTGCTCCCAGCCTCCAGCAGCAAGAGACCCAGTACTTC.

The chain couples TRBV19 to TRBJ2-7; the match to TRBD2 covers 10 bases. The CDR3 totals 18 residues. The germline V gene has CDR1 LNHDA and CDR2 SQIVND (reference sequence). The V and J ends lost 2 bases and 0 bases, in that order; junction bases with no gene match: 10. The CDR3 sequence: CASSIFRSSGSRSYEQYF. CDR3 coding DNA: TGTGCCAGTAGTATATTTCGGTCTAGCGGGAGCCGCTCCTACGAGCAGTACTTC.

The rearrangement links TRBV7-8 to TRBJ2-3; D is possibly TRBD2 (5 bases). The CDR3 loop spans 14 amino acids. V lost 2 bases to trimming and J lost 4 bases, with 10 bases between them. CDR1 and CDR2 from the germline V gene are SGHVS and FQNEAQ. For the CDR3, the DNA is TGTGCCAGCAGCTTATTACTAGGGCCAGATACGCAGTATTTT. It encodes CASSLLLGPDTQYF. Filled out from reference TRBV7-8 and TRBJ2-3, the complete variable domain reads GAGVSQSPRYKVAKRGQDVALRCDPISGHVSLFWYQQALGQGPEFLTYFQNEAQLDKSGLPSDRFFAERPEGSVSTLKIQRTQQEDSAVYLCASSLLLGPDTQYFGPGTRLTVL.

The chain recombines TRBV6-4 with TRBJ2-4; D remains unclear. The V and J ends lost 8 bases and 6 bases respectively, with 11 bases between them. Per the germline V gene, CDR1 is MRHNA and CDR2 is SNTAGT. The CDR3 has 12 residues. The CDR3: CASPDRRNIQYF. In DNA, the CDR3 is TGTGCCAGCCCAGACCGCAGAAACATTCAGTACTTC.

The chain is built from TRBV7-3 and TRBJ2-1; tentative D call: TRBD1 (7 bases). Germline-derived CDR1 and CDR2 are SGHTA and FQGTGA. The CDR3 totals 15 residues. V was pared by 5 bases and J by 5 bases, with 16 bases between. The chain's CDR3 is CASSHRQGGHNEQFF. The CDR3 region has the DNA TGTGCCAGCAGCCACAGACAGGGAGGCCACAATGAGCAGTTCTTC.

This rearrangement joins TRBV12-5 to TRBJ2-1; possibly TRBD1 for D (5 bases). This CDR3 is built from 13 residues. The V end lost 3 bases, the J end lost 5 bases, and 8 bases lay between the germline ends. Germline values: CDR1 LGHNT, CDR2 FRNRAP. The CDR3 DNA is TGTGCTAGTGGTTTTACAGGAAACAATGAGCAGTTCTTC. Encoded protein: CASGFTGNNEQFF.

The CDR3: CASSGQDTSANYEQYF. The DNA for the CDR3 is TGCGCCAGCAGCGGACAGGATACCTCGGCTAACTACGAGCAGTACTTC. The rearrangement links TRBV5-1 to TRBJ2-7, with TRBD1 matching 7 bases. The V segment lost 4 bases and the J segment 3 bases; nucleotides outside the gene matches: 13. CDR1 is SGHRS and CDR2 is YFSETQ in the germline V gene. The CDR3 consists of 16 residues.

The chain's CDR3 is CAISESASGSYEQYF. The CDR3 DNA reads TGTGCCATCAGTGAGTCAGCTAGCGGGTCCTACGAGCAGTACTTC. The V and J genes are TRBV10-3 and TRBJ2-7; TRBD2 matches at 8 bases. The CDR3 has 15 amino acids. CDR1 is ENHRY and CDR2 is SYGVKD in the germline V gene. J lost 1 base, V lost 0 bases, and 2 bases had no gene match.

CDR3 sequence: CASSASDDRGYGYTF. DNA of the CDR3: TGTGCCAGCAGCGCCTCTGACGACAGGGGCTATGGCTACACCTTC. The rearrangement joins TRBV9 to TRBJ1-2; 8 nucleotides line up with TRBD1. This CDR3 region has 15 residues. The germline CDR1 and CDR2 sequences are SGDLS and YYNGEE. The ends lost 3 bases at V and 4 bases at J; junction bases unmatched: 8.

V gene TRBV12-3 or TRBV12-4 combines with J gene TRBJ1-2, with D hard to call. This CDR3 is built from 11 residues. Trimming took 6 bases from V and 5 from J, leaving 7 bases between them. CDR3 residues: CASRSPYGYTF. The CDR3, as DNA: TGTGCCAGCAGGAGCCCTTATGGCTACACCTTC.

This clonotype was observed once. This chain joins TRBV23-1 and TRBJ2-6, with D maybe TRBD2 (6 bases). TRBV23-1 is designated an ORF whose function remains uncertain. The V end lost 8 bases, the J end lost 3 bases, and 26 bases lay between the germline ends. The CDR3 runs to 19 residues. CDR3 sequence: CASRCGGFLRVDGANVLTF. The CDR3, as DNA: TGCGCCAGCCGCTGTGGGGGGTTTCTCAGAGTGGATGGGGCCAACGTCCTGACTTTC.

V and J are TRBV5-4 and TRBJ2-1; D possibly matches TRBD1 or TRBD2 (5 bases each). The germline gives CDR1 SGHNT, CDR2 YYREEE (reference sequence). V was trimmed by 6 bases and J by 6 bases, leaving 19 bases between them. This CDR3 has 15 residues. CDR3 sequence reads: CASNPRGLAPNEQFF. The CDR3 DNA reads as TGTGCCAGCAACCCTCGGGGCCTAGCTCCCAATGAGCAGTTCTTC.

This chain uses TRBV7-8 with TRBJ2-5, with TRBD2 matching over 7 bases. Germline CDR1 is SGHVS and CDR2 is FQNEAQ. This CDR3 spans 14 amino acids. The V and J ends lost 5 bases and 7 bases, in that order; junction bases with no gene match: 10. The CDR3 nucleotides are TGTGCCAGCAGCACCCGGGAGGCCTACGGGACCCAGTACTTC. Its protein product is CASSTREAYGTQYF.

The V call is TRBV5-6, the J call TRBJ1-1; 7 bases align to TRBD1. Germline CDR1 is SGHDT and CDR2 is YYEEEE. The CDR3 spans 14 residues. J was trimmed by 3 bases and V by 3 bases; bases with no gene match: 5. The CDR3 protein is CASSWGQIDTEAFF. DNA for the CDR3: TGTGCCAGCAGCTGGGGACAGATTGACACTGAAGCTTTCTTT.